The rows below give T cell receptor beta chains drawn from one sample of a study of T cell responses to AZD1222 COVID-19 vaccine. This table comes from immunoSEQ multiplex PCR, and its TCRdb copy is limited to in-frame clones, with some not included. The table records roughly 120,000 clones, around 90% of them present only once. The material was peripheral blood, obtained 28 days after the second AZD1222 dose. Source of these receptors: an adult who received the AZD1222 COVID-19 vaccine. Both conserved end residues are part of each CDR3. Fields, in order: J gene, V gene, CDR3 protein.

J gene: TRBJ2-2; V gene: TRBV5-1; CDR3 protein: CASSLGLAGEGELFF
J gene: TRBJ1-5; V gene: TRBV2; CDR3 protein: CASSENSLGNQPQHF
J gene: TRBJ1-1; V gene: TRBV3-1/TRBV3-2; CDR3 protein: CASSVSDWYTEAFF
J gene: TRBJ2-5; V gene: TRBV28; CDR3 protein: CASTGGPSGETQYF
J gene: TRBJ1-1; V gene: TRBV28; CDR3 protein: CASSLWTNTEAFF
J gene: TRBJ1-1; V gene: TRBV6-5; CDR3 protein: CATREGMNTEAFF
J gene: TRBJ1-2; V gene: TRBV11-2; CDR3 protein: CASSLVQGGGGYTF
J gene: TRBJ2-3; V gene: TRBV28; CDR3 protein: CASSLSMATQYF
J gene: TRBJ1-6; V gene: TRBV5-1; CDR3 protein: CASSLEGDNSPLHF
J gene: TRBJ2-3; V gene: TRBV28; CDR3 protein: CASSLASGSTDTQYF
J gene: TRBJ2-7; V gene: TRBV5-4; CDR3 protein: CASSYRLADSYEQYF
J gene: TRBJ1-2; V gene: TRBV29-1; CDR3 protein: CSVTETWGYTF
J gene: TRBJ2-5; V gene: TRBV5-6; CDR3 protein: CASSGGGGEETQYF
J gene: TRBJ1-5; V gene: TRBV29-1; CDR3 protein: CSVRQGNQPQHF
J gene: TRBJ2-7; V gene: TRBV18; CDR3 protein: CASSRALYEQYF
J gene: TRBJ1-5; V gene: TRBV6-5; CDR3 protein: CASRTWTGQGPQHF
J gene: TRBJ2-3; V gene: TRBV7-9; CDR3 protein: CASSLAVSDTQYF
J gene: TRBJ1-6; V gene: TRBV28; CDR3 protein: CASSLSVPWLLHF
J gene: TRBJ2-1; V gene: TRBV18; CDR3 protein: CASSTGPNEQFF
J gene: TRBJ2-1; V gene: TRBV2; CDR3 protein: CASSETRQSSYNEQFF
J gene: TRBJ2-2; V gene: TRBV5-1; CDR3 protein: CASSFSNRGANTGELFF
J gene: TRBJ1-5; V gene: TRBV24-1; CDR3 protein: CATSDAGRNSNQPQHF
J gene: TRBJ2-5; V gene: TRBV27; CDR3 protein: CASSPGQSSKETQYF
J gene: TRBJ2-1; V gene: TRBV7-9; CDR3 protein: CASTSDRGPYNEQFF
J gene: TRBJ2-5; V gene: TRBV18; CDR3 protein: CASSTGETQYF
J gene: TRBJ2-3; V gene: TRBV19; CDR3 protein: CASSIGRTYTDTQYF
J gene: TRBJ2-4; V gene: TRBV20-1; CDR3 protein: CSASGGRGGNIQYF
J gene: TRBJ2-3; V gene: TRBV5-4; CDR3 protein: CASSRPGLNLDTQYF
J gene: TRBJ1-5; V gene: TRBV7-8; CDR3 protein: CASSLKGMYQPQHF
J gene: TRBJ1-6; V gene: TRBV7-9; CDR3 protein: CASSFWGGITPDNSPLHF
J gene: TRBJ2-4; V gene: TRBV5-1; CDR3 protein: CASSAGSKNIQYF
J gene: TRBJ1-5; V gene: TRBV7-2; CDR3 protein: CASSLVQGQGQPQHF
J gene: TRBJ2-3; V gene: TRBV7-9; CDR3 protein: CASSKSGSETDTQYF
J gene: TRBJ1-4; V gene: TRBV18; CDR3 protein: CASSPLGLHEKLFF
J gene: TRBJ1-1; V gene: TRBV2; CDR3 protein: CASTGEMGQLNTEAFF
J gene: TRBJ2-3; V gene: TRBV2; CDR3 protein: CASGGFFTDTQYF
J gene: TRBJ1-5; V gene: TRBV18; CDR3 protein: CASSPGSNQPQHF
J gene: TRBJ2-7; V gene: TRBV5-6; CDR3 protein: CASSSTSGSYEQYF
J gene: TRBJ2-1; V gene: TRBV11-2; CDR3 protein: CASSGGTSGSYNEQFF
J gene: TRBJ2-5; V gene: TRBV3-1/TRBV3-2; CDR3 protein: CASSQAGLETQYF
J gene: TRBJ2-3; V gene: TRBV6-5; CDR3 protein: CASTGQGAGDTQYF
J gene: TRBJ2-2; V gene: TRBV9; CDR3 protein: CASSVAPGNSGTGELFF
J gene: TRBJ2-3; V gene: TRBV19; CDR3 protein: CASKTGTSTGTQYF
J gene: TRBJ2-5; V gene: TRBV2; CDR3 protein: CASRQDREETQYF
J gene: TRBJ2-5; V gene: TRBV20-1; CDR3 protein: CSARSQETQYF
J gene: TRBJ1-2; V gene: TRBV3-1/TRBV3-2; CDR3 protein: CASSHDGGNYGYTF
J gene: TRBJ1-1; V gene: TRBV2; CDR3 protein: CASSPHVRDTEAFF
J gene: TRBJ1-5; V gene: TRBV11-2; CDR3 protein: CASSLVTGSQPQHF
J gene: TRBJ1-1; V gene: TRBV2; CDR3 protein: CATEDGVNTEAFF
J gene: TRBJ2-1; V gene: TRBV10-1; CDR3 protein: CASSGSDNEQFF
J gene: TRBJ2-2; V gene: TRBV24-1; CDR3 protein: CATSDPPLAGDTGELFF
J gene: TRBJ1-1; V gene: TRBV14; CDR3 protein: CASSQGVGARTEAFF
J gene: TRBJ2-5; V gene: TRBV19; CDR3 protein: CASTTGQGREETQYF
J gene: TRBJ2-5; V gene: TRBV27; CDR3 protein: CASSLGTEPRRETQYF